This TCR beta chain stems from a study of shared clonotypes between healthy human individuals. Here immunoSEQ multiplex PCR was the method, and the copy in TCRdb shows in-frame clones only, minus some. Altogether under 200,000 clones are present, approximately 95% being singletons, with the ten largest covering around 0.067%. Among the donors, all were Caucasian adults who lived in Nashville, Tennessee. The sequenced sample was naive CD4+ T cells sorted from blood. As to subset: CD45RA+ positively selected. This clonotype originated in a woman younger than 45 in good health.

The CDR3 loop reads CASSEWRSHEQYF. For the CDR3, the DNA is TGTGCCAGCAGTGAGTGGCGATCCCACGAGCAGTACTTC. The chain combines TRBV25-1 with TRBJ2-5; D unclear. The J call may not be correct, given that the DNA end is closer to TRBJ2-7. The CDR3 totals 13 residues. Looked up from germline, CDR1 is MGHDK and CDR2 is SYGVNS.